The 10 T cell receptor beta chains listed next were all sequenced from one sample in a study of early T cells in non-severe SARS-CoV-2 infection. TCRdb called the 5' RACE reads again in MiXCR, with one record for every CDR3 protein. This sample carries roughly 48,000 distinct CDR3 sequences, roughly 4.5% of them seen once, and the ten largest clones take around 6%. What was sequenced was whole blood. The receptors originated from an adult who was a healthcare worker with PCR-confirmed SARS-CoV-2 infection or an uninfected control (not recorded which).

By sample fraction, this clonotype is medium-sized. The rearrangement links TRBV5-1 to TRBJ1-2; tentatively, D is TRBD1 (5 bases). This CDR3 is 13 amino acids long. With 4 bases removed from V and 7 bases from J, the gap between germline ends came to 14 bases. Germline CDR1 SGHRS, CDR2 YFSETQ. The CDR3 sequence: CASSVSGATGYTF. As DNA, the CDR3 is TGCGCCAGCAGCGTGAGTGGGGCTACTGGCTACACCTTC.

This clonotype appeared many times. The chain employs TRBV6-2 or TRBV6-3 and TRBJ2-2; D is undetermined. V gave up 7 bases and J gave up 3 bases, with 24 bases separating them. Per the germline V gene, CDR1 is MNHEY and CDR2 is SVGEGT. The CDR3 is 18 amino acids. CDR3 amino acids: CASTNSDSGPIYTGELFF. The CDR3 nucleotides are TGTGCCAGCACCAACAGTGACTCCGGTCCTATTTACACCGGGGAGCTGTTTTTT.

This clonotype was counted many times. The chain uses TRBV7-2 and TRBJ2-7, with 14 positions matching TRBD2. Germline V gene sequence: CDR1 SGHTA, CDR2 FQGNSA. V lost 2 bases, J lost 5 bases, and 2 bases stayed unmatched. The CDR3 consists of 15 residues. The CDR3 sequence is CASSLRLAGGDEQYF. The CDR3 DNA reads TGTGCCAGCAGCTTAAGACTAGCGGGGGGGGACGAGCAGTACTTC.

The table lists this clonotype with many counts. The J gene is TRBJ2-2, the V gene TRBV12-3 or TRBV12-4, with TRBD1 matching 10 bases. V lost 6 bases and J lost 1; bases outside the gene matches: 2. The CDR3 has 15 amino acids. The CDR3 sequence is CASRRTGGNTGELFF. The CDR3 DNA reads TGTGCCAGCAGACGGACAGGGGGGAACACCGGGGAGCTGTTTTTT.

This clonotype was counted between two and nine times. The chain recombines TRBV2 with TRBJ2-3; TRBD2 aligns across 7 bases. CDR1 SNHLY and CDR2 FYNNEI come from the germline V gene. The CDR3 runs 15 residues. V lost 4 bases and J lost 2; bases outside the gene matches: 6. The CDR3 reads CASSVIGDYTDTQYF. The DNA of the CDR3 is TGTGCCAGCAGTGTAATCGGGGACTACACAGATACGCAGTATTTT. Full variable domain (missing parts from reference TRBV2 and TRBJ2-3): EPEVTQTPSHQVTQMGQEVILRCVPISNHLYFYWYRQILGQKVEFLVSFYNNEISEKSEIFDDQFSVERPDGSNFTLKIRSTKLEDSAMYFCASSVIGDYTDTQYFGPGTRLTVL.

This clonotype was seen only a few times. The chain combines TRBV13 with TRBJ2-5; D is unresolved. CDR3 length equals 17 residues. The germline CDR1 and CDR2 sequences are PRHDT and FYEKMQ (reference sequence). V lost 1 base and J lost 0, with 15 bases in between. CDR3 coding DNA: TGTGCCAGCAGCTTAGCGATCACCCTAAGGTACCAAGAGACCCAGTACTTC. Translation gives CASSLAITLRYQETQYF. Full variable domain (rest looked up from reference TRBV13 and TRBJ2-5): AAGVIQSPRHLIKEKRETATLKCYPIPRHDTVYWYQQGPGQDPQFLISFYEKMQSDKGSIPDRFSAQQFSDYHSELNMSSLELGDSALYFCASSLAITLRYQETQYFGPGTRLLVL.

There are a few counts of this clonotype. The chain couples TRBV7-2 to TRBJ2-1, with D unresolved. The V gene lost 4 bases and the J gene lost 4 bases, with 17 bases spanning the gap. The CDR3 is 16 residues long. CDR1 SGHTA and CDR2 FQGNSA come from the germline V gene. The CDR3 DNA reads TGTGCCAGCAGCTCCCAATCACAGTTCGGATACAATGAGCAGTTCTTC. Protein sequence: CASSSQSQFGYNEQFF.

Ten or more counts support this clonotype. The chain couples TRBV18 to TRBJ1-1, with 8 bases identical to TRBD1. V dropped 7 bases and J dropped 2; count of bases not matched to a gene: 6. The germline V gene has CDR1 KGHSH and CDR2 LQKENI. The CDR3 is 14 amino acids. The CDR3 loop reads CASFEGTGNTEAFF. CDR3 nucleotide sequence: TGTGCCAGCTTCGAGGGGACAGGAAACACTGAAGCTTTCTTT.

This clonotype came up many times. The V and J genes are TRBV3-1 and TRBJ1-1; D ambiguous. The CDR3 length is 14 residues. V shed 6 bases and J shed 1 base, with 12 bases lying between them. CDR1 and CDR2 from the germline V gene are LGHDT and YNNKEL (reference sequence). The CDR3 DNA is TGTGCCAGCAGTCCCTCAGGCGGGAACACTGAAGCTTTCTTT. Its translation is CASSPSGGNTEAFF. The variable domain in full, completed from reference TRBV3-1 and TRBJ1-1, reads DTAVSQTPKYLVTQMGNDKSIKCEQNLGHDTMYWYKQDSKKFLKIMFSYNNKELIINETVPNRFSPKSPDKAHLNLHINSLELGDSAVYFCASSPSGGNTEAFFGQGTRLTVV.

Many counts were recorded for this clonotype. J is TRBJ2-7 and V is TRBV7-9; D gene unclear. Germline CDR1 and CDR2: SEHNR and FQNEAQ (reference sequence). The V end was cut by 2 bases, the J end by 0 bases, with 11 bases between. The CDR3 covers 15 residues. Here the CDR3 DNA reads TGTGCCAGCAGCTTACATGGCGTAAGCTCCTACGAGCAGTACTTC. Protein product: CASSLHGVSSYEQYF.